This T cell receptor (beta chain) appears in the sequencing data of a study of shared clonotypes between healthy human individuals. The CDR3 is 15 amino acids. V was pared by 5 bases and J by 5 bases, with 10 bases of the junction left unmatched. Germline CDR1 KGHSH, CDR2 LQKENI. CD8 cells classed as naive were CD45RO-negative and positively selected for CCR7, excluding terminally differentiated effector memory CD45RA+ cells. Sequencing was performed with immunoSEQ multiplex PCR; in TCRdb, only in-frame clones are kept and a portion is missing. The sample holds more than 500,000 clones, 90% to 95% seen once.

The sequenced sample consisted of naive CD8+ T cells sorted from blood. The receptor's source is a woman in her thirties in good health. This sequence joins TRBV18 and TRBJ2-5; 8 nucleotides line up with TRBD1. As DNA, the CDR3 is TGTGCCAGCTCAGACGGACAGGGTGGATCGGAGACCCAGTACTTC. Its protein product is CASSDGQGGSETQYF.